The 10 T cell receptor beta chains below were found in one sample sequenced in a study of graft-versus-host responses after intestinal transplantation. Only in-frame clones appear in the TCRdb table, and some are missing; sequencing was by immunoSEQ multiplex PCR. Seen here are 30,000 to 35,000 clones, roughly 80% observed once, and the top ten hold more than 15%. Their recognized antigens are unknown. The sample here was unstimulated CD8+ T cells sorted from spleen or lymph node cells, taken before intestinal transplant. These receptors were collected from a human donor who received an intestinal transplant.

The V gene is TRBV5-5, the J gene TRBJ2-7; possibly TRBD1 for D (5 bases). CDR1 is SGHKS and CDR2 is YYEKEE in the germline V gene (reference sequence). V lost 4 bases to trimming and J lost 1 base, with 12 bases between them. The CDR3 runs to 14 residues. CDR3 DNA: TGTGCCAGCAGCGATCTGGGGCTTTCCTACGAGCAGTACTTC. Residues: CASSDLGLSYEQYF. Filled out from reference TRBV5-5 and TRBJ2-7, the complete variable domain reads DAGVTQSPTHLIKTRGQQVTLRCSPISGHKSVSWYQQVLGQGPQFIFQYYEKEERGRGNFPDRFSARQFPNYSSELNVNALLLGDSALYLCASSDLGLSYEQYFGPGTRLTVT.

The chain employs TRBV6-1 and TRBJ2-3; 7 nucleotides match TRBD1. The CDR3 has 15 residues. The junction had 3 bases not matched to a gene; V was cut back by 3 bases and J by 0 bases. Germline CDR1 and CDR2: MNHNS and SASEGT. CDR3 nucleotides: TGTGCCAGCAGTGATGGGGACAGAAGCACAGATACGCAGTATTTT. Its translation is CASSDGDRSTDTQYF.

This chain uses TRBV4-1 with TRBJ1-5, with D possibly TRBD1 on 5 matching bases. This CDR3 has 18 amino acids. Germline V gene sequence: CDR1 MGHRA, CDR2 YSYEKL. Trimming removed 0 bases at V and 0 bases at J, with 15 bases between. This chain's CDR3 is CASSQDPLAGNSNQPQHF. CDR3 coding DNA: TGCGCCAGCAGCCAAGATCCCCTGGCAGGGAATAGCAATCAGCCCCAGCATTTT.

The V call is TRBV7-2, the J call TRBJ2-2, with D possibly TRBD2 on 5 matching bases. The germline V and J ends were trimmed by 8 bases and 4 bases, with 14 bases remaining between them. CDR3 length: 14 residues. The germline V gene encodes CDR1 SGHTA and CDR2 FQGNSA. The CDR3 DNA sequence: TGTGCCAGCTACCTCACCGGGGTCACCGGGGAGCTGTTTTTT. Translating gives CASYLTGVTGELFF.

The DNA for the CDR3 is TGCGCCAGCAGCCTCAGGGGGCCCCCCTACGAGCAGTACTTC. Its translation: CASSLRGPPYEQYF. This rearrangement joins TRBV4-1 to TRBJ2-7; 8 nucleotides align to TRBD1. CDR1 MGHRA and CDR2 YSYEKL come from the germline V gene. CDR3 length equals 14 residues. The J segment lost 2 bases and the V segment lost 4 bases, leaving 4 bases of the junction unmatched.

CDR3 protein: CASSPDSRSYEQYF. The CDR3 coding sequence is TGTGCCAGCTCACCGGACAGCAGATCCTACGAGCAGTACTTC. The chain employs TRBV18 and TRBJ2-7, with D maybe TRBD1 (6 bases). Per the germline V gene, CDR1 is KGHSH and CDR2 is LQKENI. This CDR3 has 14 amino acids. V shed 3 bases and J shed 1 base, with 10 bases lying between them.

Written as DNA, the CDR3 is TGTGCCAGTAGTAGGGTCGGAGCCTACGAGCAGTACTTC. It encodes CASSRVGAYEQYF. The gene calls are TRBV19 and TRBJ2-7, with no clear D. Germline-derived CDR1 and CDR2 are LNHDA and SQIVND (reference sequence). Trimming removed 4 bases at V and 2 bases at J, with 9 bases between. This CDR3 is built from 13 residues.

This chain uses TRBV28 with TRBJ1-4; D may be TRBD1 (5 bases). V was pared by 3 bases and J by 0 bases, with 17 bases between. The CDR3 runs to 18 residues. Germline V gives CDR1 MDHEN, CDR2 SYDVKM. In DNA form, the CDR3 reads TGTGCCAGCAGTTTCCTAAGACAGTTGATCGCAACTAATGAAAAACTGTTTTTT. It translates to CASSFLRQLIATNEKLFF.

The rearrangement joins TRBV19 to TRBJ2-3; no reliable D call. Trimming cost V 5 bases and J 6 bases, with 12 bases left between them. Germline V gene data show CDR1 as LNHDA and CDR2 as SQIVND (reference sequence). This CDR3 region has 13 residues. The CDR3 is CASSPKPEDTQYF. The CDR3 nucleotides read TGTGCCAGTAGTCCCAAGCCGGAGGATACGCAGTATTTT.

This chain joins TRBV19 and TRBJ1-1; maybe TRBD1 (6 bases). V was pared by 5 bases and J by 2 bases, with 12 bases between. Germline CDR1 reads LNHDA; CDR2 reads SQIVND (reference sequence). The CDR3 has 14 amino acids. The CDR3 region is CASSDQGFNTEAFF. CDR3 bases: TGTGCCAGTAGTGACCAGGGGTTTAACACTGAAGCTTTCTTT. The full variable domain, with the rest looked up from reference TRBV19 and TRBJ1-1, is DGGITQSPKYLFRKEGQNVTLSCEQNLNHDAMYWYRQDPGQGLRLIYYSQIVNDFQKGDIAEGYSVSREKKESFPLTVTSAQKNPTAFYLCASSDQGFNTEAFFGQGTRLTVV.